The next 10 T cell receptor beta chains were all read from a single sample in a study of regulatory T cells in long-lasting Graves disease. CDR3 regions were amplified by Arm-PCR using iRepertoire HTBI primers to build TCR beta libraries. TCRdb used MiXCR to reprocess the multiplex PCR reads, holding one entry per CDR3 protein. This repertoire shows around 500,000 distinct CDR3 sequences, approximately 12% found once; its top ten account for under 10%. Time point denoted: newly diagnosed GD, antithyroid drugs for less than 3 months. RNA isolated from PBMCs was used to make the TCR library. These data were likewise used in another study, on T cells in Graves' hyperthyroidism and ophthalmopathy.

The specimen was peripheral blood mononuclear cells (PBMCs), collected at new diagnosis, from a patient treated with antithyroid drugs. These receptors all stem from a man younger than 40 with Graves disease.

CDR3 sequence: CASSSGQPNYGYTF. The CDR3 DNA sequence: TGCGCCAGCAGCTCAGGACAGCCAAACTATGGCTACACCTTC. J is TRBJ1-2 and V is TRBV5-1, with D maybe TRBD1 (6 bases). The germline V gene encodes CDR1 SGHRS and CDR2 YFSETQ. This CDR3 is 14 amino acids long. The germline V and J ends were trimmed by 3 bases and 2 bases, with 11 bases remaining between them. The full variable domain, completed using reference TRBV5-1 and TRBJ1-2, is KAGVTQTPRYLIKTRGQQVTLSCSPISGHRSVSWYQQTPGQGLQFLFEYFSETQRNKGNFPGRFSGRQFSNSRSEMNVSTLELGDSALYLCASSSGQPNYGYTFGSGTRLTVV.

This clonotype was found many times. This chain links TRBV6-4 with TRBJ2-2; D is perhaps TRBD1 or TRBD2 (5 bases each). Germline-derived CDR1 and CDR2 are MRHNA and SNTAGT. The CDR3 is made up of 14 amino acids. The V end lost 4 bases, the J end lost 8 bases, and 14 bases lay between the germline ends. The CDR3: CASSAQTGTGELFF. The CDR3 DNA reads TGTGCCAGCAGTGCCCAGACCGGGACGGGGGAGCTGTTTTTT.

There are many counts of this clonotype. The V call is TRBV29-1, the J call TRBJ1-1; the match to TRBD1 covers 8 bases. The CDR3 sequence is 12 residues long. Germline CDR1 and CDR2: SQVTM and ANQGSEA. With V trimmed by 6 bases and J by 4 bases, 4 bases remained unmatched. The DNA of the CDR3 is TGCAGCGTCGACAGGGGCATCACTGAAGCTTTCTTT. Translated, it gives CSVDRGITEAFF. Full variable domain (rest looked up from reference TRBV29-1 and TRBJ1-1): SAVISQKPSRDICQRGTSLTIQCQVDSQVTMMFWYRQQPGQSLTLIATANQGSEATYESGFVIDKFPISRPNLTFSTLTVSNMSPEDSSIYLCSVDRGITEAFFGQGTRLTVV.

This clonotype was recorded many times. The V call is TRBV5-1, the J call TRBJ2-3, with TRBD1 matching over 9 bases. The CDR3 contains 15 residues. With V trimmed by 5 bases and J by 5 bases, 9 bases remained unmatched. Per the germline V gene, CDR1 is SGHRS and CDR2 is YFSETQ. CDR3 coding DNA: TGCGCCAGCAGAGACGGACAGGGGTCCTTAGATACGCAGTATTTT. Translated: CASRDGQGSLDTQYF.

The chain combines TRBV27 with TRBJ2-1; a weak D match, TRBD1 (6 bases). Germline values: CDR1 MNHEY, CDR2 SMNVEV (reference sequence). This CDR3 is built from 14 residues. V was cut by 6 bases and J by 5 bases, with 14 bases left in between. The CDR3, as DNA: TGTGCCAGCAGCCCCGGACAGAACCACAATGAGCAGTTCTTC. Encoded protein: CASSPGQNHNEQFF.

This clonotype was seen more than once but under ten times. The V and J genes are TRBV14 and TRBJ1-5; D may be TRBD1 (6 bases). V was shortened by 1 base and J by 6 bases, with 13 bases between the two germline ends. There are 15 residues in the CDR3. Per germline, CDR1 SGHDN and CDR2 FVKESK. The CDR3 DNA follows: TGTGCCAGCAGCCAAGGTGGGGCAGGGGTTCAGCCCCAGCATTTT. This codes for CASSQGGAGVQPQHF.

At least ten counts were recorded for this clonotype. The chain is built from TRBV6-1 and TRBJ2-5; no definite D call. V lost 5 bases to trimming and J lost 5 bases, with 12 bases between them. CDR1 and CDR2 (germline): MNHNS, SASEGT. The CDR3 extends over 13 amino acids. CDR3 residues: CASSTRSKETQYF. The CDR3 nucleotides read TGTGCCAGCAGTACCCGGTCGAAGGAGACCCAGTACTTC.

The V gene is TRBV6-4, the J gene TRBJ2-2; D unclear. The germline V gene has CDR1 MRHNA and CDR2 SNTAGT. V was clipped by 0 bases and J by 4 bases, with 6 bases between them. The CDR3 consists of 14 residues. CDR3 sequence reads: CASSDSEPTGELFF. Written as DNA, the CDR3 is TGTGCCAGCAGTGACTCAGAGCCCACCGGGGAGCTGTTTTTT.

This clonotype was found many times. The genes are TRBV7-2 and TRBJ2-7; TRBD1 agrees at 10 bases. V shed 5 bases, J shed 7 bases, and the junction held 8 bases outside the gene matches. From germline, CDR1 is SGHTA and CDR2 FQGNSA. The CDR3 has 14 residues. This CDR3 is CASSPRQGAGEQYF. The CDR3 DNA is TGTGCCAGCAGCCCGCGACAGGGGGCGGGGGAGCAGTACTTC.

This clonotype was counted ten times or more. The rearrangement joins TRBV2 to TRBJ2-3; 9 bases are a match to TRBD2. Germline loops: CDR1 SNHLY, CDR2 FYNNEI. The J segment lost 2 bases and the V segment lost 6 bases, leaving 12 bases of the junction unmatched. The length of the CDR3 is 17 residues. The CDR3 DNA reads TGTGCCAGCAGCGCCCCCCCGGGACTAGCCAACACAGATACGCAGTATTTT. Protein product: CASSAPPGLANTDTQYF. Looking up the rest from reference TRBV2 and TRBJ2-3 gives the full variable domain: EPEVTQTPSHQVTQMGQEVILRCVPISNHLYFYWYRQILGQKVEFLVSFYNNEISEKSEIFDDQFSVERPDGSNFTLKIRSTKLEDSAMYFCASSAPPGLANTDTQYFGPGTRLTVL.